Listed below are T cell receptor beta chains from one sample, sequenced in a study of blood T cells in healthy people across ages. MiXCR, applied by TCRdb to the 5' RACE reads, yields one record per CDR3 protein. The sample yields around 1,000,000 distinct CDR3 sequences, under 30% seen once. The same data also went into a second study, on T cells of mothers and their children.

The sequenced sample consisted of blood. The receptors shown here come from a girl aged 2 to 10 in good health. Each CDR3 is given with its conserved first and last residue. Each record gives: V gene, clone size, J gene, D gene, CDR3 protein, CDR3 DNA. D genes are given only for firm matches. Clone size is given for some rows only: seen once, a few or many times, or a class if the clone is expanded.

>TRBV4-2|many|TRBJ1-2|TRBD1
CASSQLTGKYGYTF
TGTGCCAGCAGCCAGCTGACAGGGAAGTATGGCTACACCTTC
>TRBV28|-|TRBJ2-7|TRBD2
CASCSGQGNLAGGPEQYF
TGTGCCAGCTGCTCCGGACAGGGTAATCTAGCGGGAGGACCCGAGCAGTACTTC
>TRBV11-3|few|TRBJ2-3|-
CASIRRFF
TGTGCCAGCATTAGGCGGTTTTTT
>TRBV7-9|few|TRBJ2-7|TRBD1
CASSFRDRNEQYF
TGTGCCAGCAGCTTCCGGGACAGGAACGAGCAGTACTTC
>TRBV20-1|-|TRBJ2-6|TRBD1
CSARNDRVANVLTF
TGCAGTGCTAGGAACGACAGGGTAGCCAACGTCCTGACTTTC
>TRBV28|few|TRBJ2-5|TRBD1
CASRPPAGGGETQYF
TGTGCCAGCAGACCACCGGCAGGGGGCGGAGAGACCCAGTACTTC
>TRBV24-1|-|TRBJ2-1|TRBD1
CATSDRGTGMNGQASYNEQFF
TGTGCCACCAGTGACCGGGGGACAGGGATGAATGGTCAAGCCTCCTACAATGAGCAGTTCTTC
>TRBV10-3|-|TRBJ2-1|TRBD2
CAMTSGGRGEQFF
TGTGCCATGACTAGCGGGGGCCGAGGTGAGCAGTTCTTC
>TRBV27|many|TRBJ1-4|-
CASSLLGVTNEKLFF
TGTGCCAGCAGTCTACTAGGGGTAACTAATGAAAAACTGTTTTTT
>TRBV12-3/TRBV12-4|-|TRBJ1-4|-
CASSAPGRHEKLFF
TGTGCCAGCAGCGCCCCGGGACGGCATGAAAAACTGTTTTTT
>TRBV7-2|-|TRBJ2-5|-
CASSLSHGDETQYF
TGTGCCAGCAGCTTATCCCACGGAGATGAGACCCAGTACTTC
>TRBV29-1|-|TRBJ1-1|-
CSVEEDKGTKAFF
TGCAGCGTAGAAGAAGATAAGGGGACTAAGGCTTTCTTT
>TRBV28|-|TRBJ1-3|TRBD1
CASSFTSVDRVRNTIYF
TGTGCCAGCAGTTTTACTTCGGTGGACAGGGTCCGAAACACCATATATTTT
>TRBV7-2|few|TRBJ2-3|-
CASSLEARRSVNTQYF
TGTGCCAGCAGCTTAGAGGCTAGAAGGAGTGTAAATACGCAGTATTTT
>TRBV6-2/TRBV6-3|few|TRBJ2-2|TRBD2
CASSYFGLAGDKNTGELFF
TGTGCCAGCAGTTATTTCGGACTAGCGGGGGATAAGAACACCGGGGAGCTGTTTTTT
>TRBV4-1|few|TRBJ2-7|-
CASSQTGFVSYEQYF
TGCGCCAGCAGCCAAACAGGGTTTGTCTCCTACGAGCAGTACTTC
>TRBV6-6|-|TRBJ1-5|TRBD1
CASSYPDRGDQPQHF
TGTGCCAGCAGTTACCCGGACAGGGGCGATCAGCCCCAGCATTTT
>TRBV12-3/TRBV12-4|-|TRBJ1-5|-
CASSLAGTSNQPQHF
TGTGCCAGCAGTTTGGCGGGGACTAGCAATCAGCCCCAGCATTTT
>TRBV7-9|few|TRBJ2-3|-
CASSSPTERTDTQYF
TGTGCCAGCAGCTCCCCGACAGAACGCACAGATACGCAGTATTTT
>TRBV7-3|-|TRBJ2-1|TRBD2
CASSLFTPGLAGLNEQFF
TGTGCCAGCAGCTTATTTACCCCTGGACTAGCGGGATTGAATGAGCAGTTCTTC
>TRBV29-1|few|TRBJ2-5|-
CSAAYGASGTQYF
TGCAGCGCTGCGTATGGGGCCTCGGGGACCCAGTACTTC
>TRBV4-3|once|TRBJ1-1|-
CASSQKIGAGTEAFF
TGCGCCAGCAGCCAGAAGATTGGGGCAGGCACTGAAGCTTTCTTT
>TRBV5-1|-|TRBJ2-7|TRBD2
CASSLDSGSPEQYF
TGCGCCAGCAGCTTGGATAGCGGGAGTCCCGAGCAGTACTTC
>TRBV18|-|TRBJ1-1|-
CASSPAGVLMKSEAFF
TGTGCCAGCTCACCCGCAGGGGTTCTAATGAAATCTGAAGCTTTCTTT
>TRBV19|-|TRBJ1-6|-
CASGAGQLISPLHF
TGTGCCAGTGGTGCCGGACAGCTTATCTCACCCCTCCACTTT
>TRBV4-2|-|TRBJ2-7|TRBD2
CASSQALAAAYEQYF
TGTGCCAGCAGCCAAGCCCTAGCGGCAGCCTACGAGCAGTACTTC
>TRBV27|-|TRBJ2-5|-
CASSLRAGAPQETQYF
TGTGCCAGCAGTTTACGTGCGGGGGCCCCACAAGAGACCCAGTACTTC
>TRBV20-1|few|TRBJ2-1|TRBD1
CSARALGTAYNEQFF
TGCAGTGCTAGGGCCCTTGGGACAGCCTACAATGAGCAGTTCTTC
>TRBV29-1|few|TRBJ2-5|-
CSVLLPDGPPETQYF
TGCAGCGTCCTGCTGCCGGACGGCCCTCCAGAGACCCAGTACTTC
>TRBV27|-|TRBJ2-1|TRBD2
CASSPRLAGGRSEQFF
TGTGCCAGCAGTCCCCGACTAGCGGGGGGGCGCAGTGAGCAGTTCTTC
>TRBV9|-|TRBJ1-6|-
CASSEDESPLHF
TGTGCCAGCAGCGAGGATGAATCACCCCTCCACTTT
>TRBV10-3|-|TRBJ2-1|-
CATSDGLTYNEQFF
TGTGCCACCTCGGATGGACTTACCTACAATGAGCAGTTCTTC
>TRBV7-9|-|TRBJ2-1|-
CASSSSRGEGMDEQFF
TGTGCCAGCAGCTCCTCTAGGGGGGAGGGAATGGATGAGCAGTTCTTC
>TRBV27|-|TRBJ2-1|-
CASSLSMVAVKDEQFF
TGTGCCAGCAGTTTAAGTATGGTAGCGGTCAAGGATGAGCAGTTCTTC
>TRBV20-1|-|TRBJ2-7|-
CSARRDYEQYF
TGCAGTGCTAGGAGGGACTACGAGCAGTACTTC
>TRBV7-6|few|TRBJ2-1|-
CASSPQPHSSYNEQFF
TGTGCCAGCAGCCCTCAACCCCATAGCTCCTACAATGAGCAGTTCTTC
>TRBV9|few|TRBJ1-3|-
CASSFTPGSGNTIYF
TGTGCCAGCAGCTTTACGCCGGGTTCTGGAAACACCATATATTTT
>TRBV7-9|-|TRBJ1-1|TRBD1
CASSLGYGQAEAFF
TGTGCCAGCAGCTTAGGGTACGGACAGGCTGAAGCTTTCTTT
>TRBV27|few|TRBJ1-4|-
CASGSTGWGDEKLFF
TGTGCCAGCGGTTCAACAGGTTGGGGTGATGAAAAACTGTTTTTT
>TRBV20-1|few|TRBJ2-5|-
CSARLSVETQYF
TGCAGTGCTAGACTGTCAGTTGAGACCCAGTACTTC
>TRBV12-3/TRBV12-4|-|TRBJ2-5|-
CASSLITGSTQYF
TGTGCCAGCAGCCTTATTACCGGGAGTACGCAGTACTTC
>TRBV4-2|-|TRBJ2-1|-
CASSQATAHGGDNEQFF
TGTGCCAGCAGCCAAGCTACAGCCCACGGTGGAGACAATGAGCAGTTCTTC
>TRBV29-1|few|TRBJ2-7|-
CSVSPGWVGGEQYF
TGCAGCGTTTCCCCGGGGTGGGTTGGTGGCGAGCAGTACTTC
>TRBV15|-|TRBJ1-4|-
CATSRGGFGEKLFF
TGTGCCACCAGCAGAGGCGGATTTGGGGAAAAACTGTTTTTT
>TRBV29-1|once|TRBJ1-2|-
CSVPNTGYGYTF
TGCAGCGTACCCAACACCGGGTATGGCTACACCTTC
>TRBV29-1|many|TRBJ2-5|-
CSVEWVQGQETQYF
TGCAGCGTTGAATGGGTACAGGGCCAAGAGACCCAGTACTTC
>TRBV20-1|few|TRBJ2-2|-
CSASSGTGELFF
TGCAGTGCTAGTTCCGGTACCGGGGAGCTGTTTTTT
>TRBV10-3|-|TRBJ2-5|TRBD2
CAVKSSGAEETQYF
TGTGCCGTCAAAAGTAGCGGGGCTGAGGAGACCCAGTACTTC
>TRBV12-3/TRBV12-4|-|TRBJ1-2|-
CASSKYGYTF
TGTGCCAGCAGTAAATATGGCTACACCTTC
>TRBV10-3|few|TRBJ2-3|-
CAISDPDRTRADTQYF
TGTGCCATCAGTGACCCCGACAGGACTCGGGCAGATACGCAGTATTTT
>TRBV11-2|few|TRBJ2-2|-
CASSPDSIRRELFF
TGTGCCAGCAGCCCTGACTCCATACGCAGGGAGCTGTTTTTT
>TRBV19|few|TRBJ1-5|-
CASSPGAAGHQPQHF
TGTGCCAGTAGTCCCGGGGCGGCCGGGCATCAGCCCCAGCATTTT
>TRBV7-9|-|TRBJ2-5|-
CASSSHLSQETQYF
TGTGCCAGCAGCTCCCACTTATCCCAAGAGACCCAGTACTTC
>TRBV11-2|-|TRBJ1-1|-
CASNMDGPNTEAFF
TGTGCCAGCAACATGGACGGTCCGAACACTGAAGCTTTCTTT
>TRBV2|-|TRBJ2-5|-
CASSEALWDSKETQYF
TGTGCCAGCAGTGAAGCGCTTTGGGACTCCAAAGAGACCCAGTACTTC